The clone carrying this T cell receptor beta chain was detected only once. This specimen comes from a study of blood T cell repertoires in COVID-19. Study information: The United States, Italy and Spain supplied acute and convalescent COVID-19 samples.

CDR1 SGDLS and CDR2 YYNGEE come from the germline V gene. The CDR3 totals 16 residues. V was pared by 6 bases and J by 7 bases, with 14 bases of the junction left unmatched. Libraries were prepared by immunoSEQ multiplex PCR; TCRdb keeps only in-frame clonotypes and omits some of them. The data show just over 250,000 clones, about 90% seen once. This clonotype originated in a person aged 18 to 30 with COVID-19, enrolled during active disease. The chain links TRBV9 to TRBJ2-2; 8 nucleotides agree with TRBD2. Sequenced sample: peripheral blood. The CDR3 is CASNLGNLAGGGELFF. The CDR3 coding sequence is TGTGCCAGCAACCTCGGAAATCTAGCGGGTGGCGGGGAGCTGTTTTTT.